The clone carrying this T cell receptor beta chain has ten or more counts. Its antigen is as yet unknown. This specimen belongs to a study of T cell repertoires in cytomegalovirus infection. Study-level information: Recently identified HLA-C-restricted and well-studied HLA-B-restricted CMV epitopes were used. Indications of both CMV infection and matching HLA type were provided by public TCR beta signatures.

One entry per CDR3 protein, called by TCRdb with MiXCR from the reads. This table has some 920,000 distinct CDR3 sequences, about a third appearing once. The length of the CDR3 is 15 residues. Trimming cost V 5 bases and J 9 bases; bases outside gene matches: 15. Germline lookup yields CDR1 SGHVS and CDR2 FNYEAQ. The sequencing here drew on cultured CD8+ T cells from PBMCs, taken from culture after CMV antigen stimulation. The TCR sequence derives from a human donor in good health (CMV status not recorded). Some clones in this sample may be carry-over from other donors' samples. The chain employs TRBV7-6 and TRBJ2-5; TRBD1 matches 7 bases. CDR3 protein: CASSLSRGKILAQYF. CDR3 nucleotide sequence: TGTGCCAGCAGCCTAAGCAGGGGGAAGATATTGGCCCAGTACTTC.